This T cell receptor (beta chain) stems from a study of blood T cell repertoires in COVID-19. Study-level information: Material from acute and convalescent COVID-19 was sourced from the United States, Italy and Spain. Sources were T cells, B-cell-depleted T cells, or PBMCs; the material itself was cDNA or gDNA.

The table lists this clone with a few counts. The CDR3 is made up of 15 amino acids. V dropped 6 bases and J dropped 5; count of bases not matched to a gene: 8. CDR1 and CDR2 from the germline V gene are SGHDN and FVKESK. In the original analysis: Estimation of nucleated cell counts relied on the amplification of reference gene primers. Profiling relied on immunoSEQ multiplex PCR, and the TCRdb table lists in-frame clones only, not all of them. V, J and clone size are taken as reported in that table, and D and trimming were inferred from the DNA itself. The table includes roughly 120,000 clones, 65% to 80% detected once.

Sequenced input: peripheral blood. This chain links TRBV14 with TRBJ1-2; 11 bases map to TRBD1. This receptor was taken from a woman aged 60-75 years with acute or convalescent COVID-19. The CDR3 loop reads CASREGQGARYGYTF. In DNA, the CDR3 is TGTGCCAGCAGGGAAGGACAGGGGGCGCGGTATGGCTACACCTTC.